This T cell receptor (beta chain) was observed in a study of identical twins. Study results and limitations: Models predicted less out-of-frame TCR alpha sharing in monozygotic twins than was found.

On this clonotype: Its antigen is still unknown. Mismatch with germline at one junction end may stem from a read error.

The CDR3 sequence is 15 residues long. In germline, CDR1 is SEHNR, CDR2 FQNEAQ (reference sequence). One entry per CDR3 protein results from TCRdb running MiXCR on the 5' RACE reads. The sample lists nearly 900,000 distinct CDR3 sequences; roughly 12% were seen once. This sample was shared with a second study, whose subject was yellow fever vaccine responses in identical twins.

This sequence was found in a woman aged 18-35 years in good health. The rearrangement links TRBV7-9 to TRBJ2-1; D may be TRBD1 (5 bases). The sample was PBMCs. The CDR3 DNA is TGTGCCAGCAGCCCCTGGACATCTACCTACTATGAGCAGTTCTTC. It yields the protein CASSPWTSTYYEQFF.